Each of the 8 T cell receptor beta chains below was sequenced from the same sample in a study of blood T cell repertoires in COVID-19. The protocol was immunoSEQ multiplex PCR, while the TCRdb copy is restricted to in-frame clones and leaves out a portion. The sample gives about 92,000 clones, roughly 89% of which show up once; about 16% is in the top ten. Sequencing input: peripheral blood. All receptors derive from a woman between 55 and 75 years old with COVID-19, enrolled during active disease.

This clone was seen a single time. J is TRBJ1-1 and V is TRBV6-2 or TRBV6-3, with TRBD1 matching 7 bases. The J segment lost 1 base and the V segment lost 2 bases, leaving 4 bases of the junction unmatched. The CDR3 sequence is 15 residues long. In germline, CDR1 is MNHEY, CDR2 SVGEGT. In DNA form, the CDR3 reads TGTGCCAGCAGTTACCCGAACAGGGGGAACACTGAAGCTTTCTTT. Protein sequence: CASSYPNRGNTEAFF.

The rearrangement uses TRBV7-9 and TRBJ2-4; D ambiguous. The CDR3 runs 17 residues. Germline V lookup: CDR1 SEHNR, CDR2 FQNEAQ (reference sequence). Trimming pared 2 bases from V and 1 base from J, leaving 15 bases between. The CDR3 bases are TGTGCCAGCAGCTTAAGTTTGGCAGTCGGGGCCAAAAACATTCAGTACTTC. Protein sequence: CASSLSLAVGAKNIQYF.

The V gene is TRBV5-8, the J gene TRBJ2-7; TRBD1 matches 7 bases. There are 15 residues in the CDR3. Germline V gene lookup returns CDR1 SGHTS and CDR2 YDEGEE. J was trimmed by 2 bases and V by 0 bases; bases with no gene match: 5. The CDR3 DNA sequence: TGTGCCAGCAGCTTGGGTGACAGGGCCACCTACGAGCAGTACTTC. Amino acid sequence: CASSLGDRATYEQYF. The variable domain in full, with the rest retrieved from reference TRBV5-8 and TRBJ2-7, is EAGVTQSPTHLIKTRGQQATLRCSPISGHTSVYWYQQALGLGLQFLLWYDEGEERNRGNFPPRFSGRQFPNYSSELNVNALELEDSALYLCASSLGDRATYEQYFGPGTRLTVT.

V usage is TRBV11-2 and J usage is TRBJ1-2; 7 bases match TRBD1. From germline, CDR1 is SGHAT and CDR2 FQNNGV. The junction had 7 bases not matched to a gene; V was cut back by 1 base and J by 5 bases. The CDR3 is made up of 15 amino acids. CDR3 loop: CASSLGRTGRYGYTF. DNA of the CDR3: TGTGCCAGCAGCTTAGGCCGGACAGGACGATATGGCTACACCTTC.

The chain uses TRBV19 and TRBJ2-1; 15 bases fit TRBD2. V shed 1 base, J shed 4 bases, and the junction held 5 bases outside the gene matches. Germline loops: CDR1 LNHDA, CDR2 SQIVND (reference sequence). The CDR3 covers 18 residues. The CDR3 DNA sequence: TGTGCCAGTAGTATAGCGGGGACTAGCGGGGGGCCTTACAATGAGCAGTTCTTC. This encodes CASSIAGTSGGPYNEQFF.

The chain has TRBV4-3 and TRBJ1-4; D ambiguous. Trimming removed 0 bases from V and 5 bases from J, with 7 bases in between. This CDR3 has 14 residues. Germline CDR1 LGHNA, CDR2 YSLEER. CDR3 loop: CASSQEARNEKLFF. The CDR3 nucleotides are TGCGCCAGCAGCCAAGAGGCCAGAAATGAAAAACTGTTTTTT.

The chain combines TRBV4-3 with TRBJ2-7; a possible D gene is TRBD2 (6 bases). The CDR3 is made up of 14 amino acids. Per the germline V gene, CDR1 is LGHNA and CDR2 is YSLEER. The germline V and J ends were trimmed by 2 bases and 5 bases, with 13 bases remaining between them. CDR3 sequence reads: CASSQLAEGNEQYF. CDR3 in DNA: TGCGCCAGCAGCCAATTAGCGGAAGGGAACGAGCAGTACTTC.

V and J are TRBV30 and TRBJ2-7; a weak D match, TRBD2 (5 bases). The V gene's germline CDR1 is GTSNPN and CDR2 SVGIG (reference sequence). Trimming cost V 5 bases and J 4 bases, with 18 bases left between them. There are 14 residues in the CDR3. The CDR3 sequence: CAWGLGFGGYEQYF. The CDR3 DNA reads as TGTGCCTGGGGTTTGGGATTCGGAGGATACGAGCAGTACTTC.